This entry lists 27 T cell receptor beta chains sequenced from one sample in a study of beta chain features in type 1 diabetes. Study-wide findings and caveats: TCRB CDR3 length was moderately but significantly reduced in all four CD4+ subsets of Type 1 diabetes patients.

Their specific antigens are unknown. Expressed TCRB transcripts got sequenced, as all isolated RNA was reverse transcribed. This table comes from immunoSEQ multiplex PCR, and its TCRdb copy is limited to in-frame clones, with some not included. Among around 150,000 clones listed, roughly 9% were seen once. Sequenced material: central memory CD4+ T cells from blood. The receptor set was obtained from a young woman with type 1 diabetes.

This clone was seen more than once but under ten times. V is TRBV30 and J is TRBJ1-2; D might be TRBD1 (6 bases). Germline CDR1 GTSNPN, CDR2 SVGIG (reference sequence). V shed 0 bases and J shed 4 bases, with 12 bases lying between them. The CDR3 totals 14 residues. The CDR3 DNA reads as TGTGCCTGGAGTGTAGACTTGGACAGCTATGGCTACACCTTC. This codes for CAWSVDLDSYGYTF.

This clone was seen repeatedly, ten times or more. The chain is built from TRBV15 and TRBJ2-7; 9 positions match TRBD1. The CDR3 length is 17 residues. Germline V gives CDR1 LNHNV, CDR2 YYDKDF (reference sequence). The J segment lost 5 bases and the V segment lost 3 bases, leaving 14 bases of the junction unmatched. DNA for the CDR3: TGTGCCACCAGCAGGACCCACGGGACAGGGCCCAGGAACGAGCAGTACTTC. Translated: CATSRTHGTGPRNEQYF.

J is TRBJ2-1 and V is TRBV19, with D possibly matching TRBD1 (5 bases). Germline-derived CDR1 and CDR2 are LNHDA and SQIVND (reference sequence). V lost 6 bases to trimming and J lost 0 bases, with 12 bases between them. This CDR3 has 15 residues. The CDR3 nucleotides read TGTGCCAGTAGGCAGGGATCGAGCTCCTACAATGAGCAGTTCTTC. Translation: CASRQGSSSYNEQFF.

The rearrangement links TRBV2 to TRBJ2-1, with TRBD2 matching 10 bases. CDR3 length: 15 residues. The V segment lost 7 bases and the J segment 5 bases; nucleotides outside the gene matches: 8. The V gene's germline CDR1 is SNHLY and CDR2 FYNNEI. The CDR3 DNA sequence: TGTGCCAGCATTGGTCTAGCGGGGGTAAACAATGAGCAGTTCTTC. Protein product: CASIGLAGVNNEQFF. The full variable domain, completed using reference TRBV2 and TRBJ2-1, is EPEVTQTPSHQVTQMGQEVILRCVPISNHLYFYWYRQILGQKVEFLVSFYNNEISEKSEIFDDQFSVERPDGSNFTLKIRSTKLEDSAMYFCASIGLAGVNNEQFFGPGTRLTVL.

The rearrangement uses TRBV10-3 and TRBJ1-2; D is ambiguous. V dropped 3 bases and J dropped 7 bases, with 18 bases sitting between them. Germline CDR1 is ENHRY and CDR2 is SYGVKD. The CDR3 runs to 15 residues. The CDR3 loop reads CAISETGVLRAGYTF. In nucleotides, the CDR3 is TGTGCCATCAGTGAAACCGGAGTCCTGCGGGCTGGCTACACCTTC.

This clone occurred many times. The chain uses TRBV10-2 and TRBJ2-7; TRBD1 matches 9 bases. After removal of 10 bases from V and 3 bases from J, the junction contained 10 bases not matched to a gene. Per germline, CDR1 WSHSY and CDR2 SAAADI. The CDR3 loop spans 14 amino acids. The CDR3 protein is CATSPGQGIYEQYF. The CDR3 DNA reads TGCGCCACATCACCGGGACAGGGAATCTACGAGCAGTACTTC.

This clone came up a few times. CDR3 in amino acids: CASSLVPVNTEAFF. The DNA of the CDR3 is TGTGCCAGCAGCTTAGTCCCGGTTAACACTGAAGCTTTCTTT. The chain has TRBV11-2 and TRBJ1-1; no clear D gene. This CDR3 region has 14 residues. Germline CDR1 and CDR2: SGHAT and FQNNGV. The ends were cut back, 1 base at V and 2 bases at J, with 8 bases in the middle. Looking up the rest from reference TRBV11-2 and TRBJ1-1 gives the full variable domain: EAGVAQSPRYKIIEKRQSVAFWCNPISGHATLYWYQQILGQGPKLLIQFQNNGVVDDSQLPKDRFSAERLKGVDSTLKIQPAKLEDSAVYLCASSLVPVNTEAFFGQGTRLTVV.

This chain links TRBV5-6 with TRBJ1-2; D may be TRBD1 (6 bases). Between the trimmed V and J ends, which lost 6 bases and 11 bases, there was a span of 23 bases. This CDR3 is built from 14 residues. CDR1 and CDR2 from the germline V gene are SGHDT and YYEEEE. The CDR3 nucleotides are TGTGCCAGCACCCCTACGGGACATCAATTGAGTTACACCTTC. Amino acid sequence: CASTPTGHQLSYTF.

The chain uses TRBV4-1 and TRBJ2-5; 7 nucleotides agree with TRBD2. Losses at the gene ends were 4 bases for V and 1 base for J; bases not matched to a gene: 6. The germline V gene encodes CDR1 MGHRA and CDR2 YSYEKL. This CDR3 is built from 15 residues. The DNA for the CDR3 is TGCGCCAGCAGCCCCATCCCTAGCGGCCAAGAGACCCAGTACTTC. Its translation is CASSPIPSGQETQYF.

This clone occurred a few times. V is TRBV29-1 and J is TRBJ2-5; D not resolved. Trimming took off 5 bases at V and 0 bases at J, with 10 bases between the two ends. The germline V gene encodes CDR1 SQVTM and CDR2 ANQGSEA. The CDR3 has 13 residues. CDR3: CSVLKQNQETQYF. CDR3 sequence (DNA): TGCAGCGTTCTTAAGCAAAACCAAGAGACCCAGTACTTC.

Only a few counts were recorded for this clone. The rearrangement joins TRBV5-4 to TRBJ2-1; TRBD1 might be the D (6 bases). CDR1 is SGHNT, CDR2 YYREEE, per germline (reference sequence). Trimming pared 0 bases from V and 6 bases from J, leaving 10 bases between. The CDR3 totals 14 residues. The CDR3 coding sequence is TGTGCCAGCAGCTTGGTAGGGGACATCAATGAGCAGTTCTTC. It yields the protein CASSLVGDINEQFF.

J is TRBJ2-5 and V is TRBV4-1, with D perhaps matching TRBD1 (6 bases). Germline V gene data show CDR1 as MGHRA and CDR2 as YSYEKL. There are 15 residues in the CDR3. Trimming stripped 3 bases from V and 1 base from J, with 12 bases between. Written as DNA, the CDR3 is TGCGCCAGCAGCCAGGGGGCCGGGACCCAAGAGACCCAGTACTTC. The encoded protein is CASSQGAGTQETQYF.

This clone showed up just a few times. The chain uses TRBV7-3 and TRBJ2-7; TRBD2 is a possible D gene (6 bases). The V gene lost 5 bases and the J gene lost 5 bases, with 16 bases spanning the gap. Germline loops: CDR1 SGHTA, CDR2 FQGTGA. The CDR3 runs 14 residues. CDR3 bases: TGTGCCAGCAGCCCTCGAGGAGGGGTCCACGAGCAGTACTTC. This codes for CASSPRGGVHEQYF.

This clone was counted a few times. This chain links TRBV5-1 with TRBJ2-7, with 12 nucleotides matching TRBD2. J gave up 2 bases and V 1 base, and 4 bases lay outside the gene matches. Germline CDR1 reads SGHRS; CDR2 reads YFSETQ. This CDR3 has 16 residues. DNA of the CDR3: TGCGCCAGCAGCTTGTCCCTAGCGGGAGGGACCTACGAGCAGTACTTC. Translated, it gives CASSLSLAGGTYEQYF. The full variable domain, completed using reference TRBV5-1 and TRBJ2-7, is KAGVTQTPRYLIKTRGQQVTLSCSPISGHRSVSWYQQTPGQGLQFLFEYFSETQRNKGNFPGRFSGRQFSNSRSEMNVSTLELGDSALYLCASSLSLAGGTYEQYFGPGTRLTVT.

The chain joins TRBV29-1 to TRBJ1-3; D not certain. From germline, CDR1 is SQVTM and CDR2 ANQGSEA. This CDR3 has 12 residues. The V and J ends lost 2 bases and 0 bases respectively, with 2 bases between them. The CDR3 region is CSVEYSGNTIYF. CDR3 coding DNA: TGCAGCGTTGAATACTCTGGAAACACCATATATTTT.

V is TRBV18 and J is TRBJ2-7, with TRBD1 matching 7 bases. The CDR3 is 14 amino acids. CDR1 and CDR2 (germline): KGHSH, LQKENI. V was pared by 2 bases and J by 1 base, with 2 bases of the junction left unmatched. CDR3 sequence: CASSPATGSYEQYF. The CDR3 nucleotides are TGTGCCAGCTCACCAGCGACAGGGTCCTACGAGCAGTACTTC.

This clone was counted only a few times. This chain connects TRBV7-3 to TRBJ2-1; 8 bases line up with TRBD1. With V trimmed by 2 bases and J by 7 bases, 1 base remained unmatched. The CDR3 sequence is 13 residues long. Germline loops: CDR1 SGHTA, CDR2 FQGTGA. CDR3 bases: TGTGCCAGCAGCTTATACAGGGGGAATGAGCAGTTCTTC. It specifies CASSLYRGNEQFF.

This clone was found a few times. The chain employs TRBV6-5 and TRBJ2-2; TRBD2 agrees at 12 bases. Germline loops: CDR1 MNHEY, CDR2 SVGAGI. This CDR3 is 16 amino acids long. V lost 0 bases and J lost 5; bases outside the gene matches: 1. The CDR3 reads CASSYSTSGGTGELFF. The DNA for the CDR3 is TGTGCCAGCAGTTACTCGACTAGCGGGGGAACCGGGGAGCTGTTTTTT.

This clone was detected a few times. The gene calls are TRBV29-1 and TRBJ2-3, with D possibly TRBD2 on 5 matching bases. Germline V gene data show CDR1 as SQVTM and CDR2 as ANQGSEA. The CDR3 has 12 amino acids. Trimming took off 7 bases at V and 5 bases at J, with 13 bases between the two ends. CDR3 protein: CSGVDWRDTQYF. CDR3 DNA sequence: TGCAGCGGGGTGGACTGGAGAGATACGCAGTATTTT.

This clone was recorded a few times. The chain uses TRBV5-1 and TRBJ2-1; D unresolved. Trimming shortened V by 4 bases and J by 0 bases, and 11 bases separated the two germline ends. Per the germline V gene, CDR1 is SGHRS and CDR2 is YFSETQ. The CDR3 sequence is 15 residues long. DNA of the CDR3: TGCGCCAGCAGCCACACAAGGAGCTCCTACAATGAGCAGTTCTTC. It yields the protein CASSHTRSSYNEQFF. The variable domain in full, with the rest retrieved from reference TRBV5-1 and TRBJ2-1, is KAGVTQTPRYLIKTRGQQVTLSCSPISGHRSVSWYQQTPGQGLQFLFEYFSETQRNKGNFPGRFSGRQFSNSRSEMNVSTLELGDSALYLCASSHTRSSYNEQFFGPGTRLTVL.

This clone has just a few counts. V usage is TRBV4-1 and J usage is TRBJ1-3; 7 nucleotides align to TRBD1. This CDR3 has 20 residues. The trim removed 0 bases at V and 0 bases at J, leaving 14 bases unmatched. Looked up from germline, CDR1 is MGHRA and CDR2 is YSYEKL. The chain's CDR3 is CASSQDVPGGLPISGNTIYF. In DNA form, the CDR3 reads TGCGCCAGCAGCCAAGATGTGCCAGGGGGACTCCCCATCTCTGGAAACACCATATATTTT.

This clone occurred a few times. The DNA of the CDR3 is TGTGCCAGCAGCCTTAGGACAGGGGGCGGCACTGAAGCTTTCTTT. Its protein is CASSLRTGGGTEAFF. The chain recombines TRBV13 with TRBJ1-1; 11 nucleotides agree with TRBD1. The trim removed 5 bases at V and 4 bases at J, leaving 6 bases unmatched. The CDR3 sequence is 15 residues long. Germline V lookup: CDR1 PRHDT, CDR2 FYEKMQ (reference sequence).

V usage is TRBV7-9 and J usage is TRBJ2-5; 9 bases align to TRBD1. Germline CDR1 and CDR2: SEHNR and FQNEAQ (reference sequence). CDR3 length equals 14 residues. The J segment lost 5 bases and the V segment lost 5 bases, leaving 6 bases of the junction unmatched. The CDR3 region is CASSARDRDETQYF. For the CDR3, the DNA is TGTGCCAGCAGCGCCCGGGACAGGGATGAGACCCAGTACTTC.

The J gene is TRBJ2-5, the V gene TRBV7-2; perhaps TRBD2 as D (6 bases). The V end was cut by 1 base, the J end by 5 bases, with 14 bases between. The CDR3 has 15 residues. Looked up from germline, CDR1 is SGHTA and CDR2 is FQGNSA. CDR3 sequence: CASSLDSGGGETQYF. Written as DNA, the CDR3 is TGTGCCAGCAGCTTAGATAGCGGTGGGGGGGAGACCCAGTACTTC.

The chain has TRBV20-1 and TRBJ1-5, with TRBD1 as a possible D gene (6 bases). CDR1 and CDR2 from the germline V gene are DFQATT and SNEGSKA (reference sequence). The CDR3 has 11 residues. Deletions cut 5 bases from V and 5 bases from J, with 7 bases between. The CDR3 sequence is CSAPGDQPQHF. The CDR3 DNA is TGCAGTGCTCCAGGGGATCAGCCCCAGCATTTT.

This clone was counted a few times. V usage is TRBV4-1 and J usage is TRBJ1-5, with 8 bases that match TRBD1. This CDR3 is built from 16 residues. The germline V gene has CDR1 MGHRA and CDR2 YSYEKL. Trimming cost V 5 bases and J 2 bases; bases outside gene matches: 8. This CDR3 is CASSIEDRGGNQPQHF. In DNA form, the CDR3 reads TGCGCCAGCAGCATAGAAGACAGGGGTGGCAATCAGCCCCAGCATTTT.

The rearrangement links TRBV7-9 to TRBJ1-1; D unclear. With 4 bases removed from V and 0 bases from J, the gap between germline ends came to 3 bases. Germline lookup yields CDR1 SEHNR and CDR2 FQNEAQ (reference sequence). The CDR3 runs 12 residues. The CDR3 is CASSSMNTEAFF. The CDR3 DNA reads TGTGCCAGCAGCTCAATGAACACTGAAGCTTTCTTT.